What follows are 26 T cell receptor beta chains derived from one specimen sequenced in a study of vaccination effects on CD4 cells after COVID-19. When around nine days of culture had elapsed, CD4+ T cells were isolated. This table comes from immunoSEQ multiplex PCR, and its TCRdb copy is limited to in-frame clones, with some not included. The data hold 35,000 to 40,000 clones, with about 80% observed a single time. Their specific antigens are unknown. Sequencing used CD4+ T cells from PBMCs cultured without peptide, obtained before COVID-19 vaccination. These TCRs come from a human donor who received a COVID-19 vaccine.

V is TRBV6-5 and J is TRBJ2-7; 11 nucleotides line up with TRBD1. The V and J ends lost 6 bases and 7 bases, in that order; junction bases with no gene match: 8. The germline V gene encodes CDR1 MNHEY and CDR2 SVGAGI. CDR3 length: 14 amino acids. CDR3 loop: CASSVGQGVGEQYV. The DNA of the CDR3 is TGTGCCAGCAGCGTGGGACAGGGGGTGGGGGAGCAGTACGTC.

This chain uses TRBV18 with TRBJ1-1; no clear D. V lost 3 bases to trimming and J lost 5 bases, with 4 bases between them. This CDR3 has 11 amino acids. Per the germline V gene, CDR1 is KGHSH and CDR2 is LQKENI. The CDR3 bases are TGTGCCAGCTCACCTGGGACTGAAGCTTTCTTT. Encoded protein: CASSPGTEAFF.

The V call is TRBV7-8, the J call TRBJ2-1; no clear D. V lost 1 base to trimming and J lost 0 bases, with 10 bases between them. The CDR3 runs to 16 residues. Germline CDR1 reads SGHVS; CDR2 reads FQNEAQ. Written as DNA, the CDR3 is TGTGCCAGCAGCTTAGTTTCCCCGAGCTCCTACAATGAGCAGTTCTTC. Translating gives CASSLVSPSSYNEQFF.

The chain combines TRBV7-2 with TRBJ2-3, with D unclear. This CDR3 is built from 12 residues. Germline V CDR1 and CDR2: SGHTA, FQGNSA. The V gene lost 1 base and the J gene lost 6 bases, with 5 bases spanning the gap. For the CDR3, the DNA is TGTGCCAGCAGCTTAGACAGTGATACGCAGTATTTT. Translated, it gives CASSLDSDTQYF.

V is TRBV3-1 (or the pseudogene TRBV3-2) and J is TRBJ2-5; D is unresolved. The CDR3 is 15 residues long. In germline, CDR1 is LGHDT, CDR2 YNNKEL (reference sequence). V gave up 0 bases and J gave up 2 bases, with 10 bases separating them. In DNA, the CDR3 is TGTGCCAGCAGCCAAGATCCGACAAGACAAGAGACCCAGTACTTC. Translated: CASSQDPTRQETQYF.

This clone was counted a single time. This chain uses TRBV18 with TRBJ2-3; D is possibly TRBD2 (7 bases). Germline CDR1 reads KGHSH; CDR2 reads LQKENI. This CDR3 has 15 amino acids. The ends were cut back, 1 base at V and 3 bases at J, with 11 bases in the middle. Here the CDR3 reads CASSPQGGWTDTQYF. CDR3 nucleotides: TGTGCCAGCTCACCACAGGGGGGGTGGACAGATACGCAGTATTTT.

This clone came up once. The chain uses TRBV7-2 and TRBJ2-5; 10 nucleotides match TRBD2. Germline V gives CDR1 SGHTA, CDR2 FQGNSA. This CDR3 has 16 residues. V was clipped by 4 bases and J by 2 bases; unmatched bases: 7. The CDR3 loop reads CASSSQRGGGQETQYF. CDR3 in DNA: TGTGCCAGCAGCTCCCAGCGGGGGGGCGGTCAAGAGACCCAGTACTTC.

As DNA, the CDR3 is TGTGCCACCAGTGATCCCGGGACAGGGGGCGACAGCACTGAAGCTTTCTTT. It yields the protein CATSDPGTGGDSTEAFF. V gene TRBV24-1 combines with J gene TRBJ1-1; 12 bases are shared with TRBD1. CDR1 is KGHDR, CDR2 SFDVKD, per germline. After removal of 3 bases from V and 4 bases from J, the junction contained 8 bases not matched to a gene. The CDR3 is 17 amino acids.

The chain has TRBV5-5 and TRBJ2-7; 8 bases fit TRBD1. V gave up 2 bases and J gave up 7 bases; unmatched junction bases: 11. The CDR3 extends over 15 amino acids. From germline, CDR1 is SGHKS and CDR2 YYEKEE (reference sequence). The DNA of the CDR3 is TGTGCCAGCAGCTTCGAAGGACAGGGCGTTCGGGAGCAGTACGTC. Translation gives CASSFEGQGVREQYV.

This clone was detected once. CDR3 in amino acids: CASSSYRTGGRQYV. The CDR3 nucleotides are TGTGCCAGCAGTTCTTATAGGACAGGGGGAAGGCAGTACGTC. The V gene is TRBV27, the J gene TRBJ2-7, with 10 bases aligning to TRBD1. Trimming cost V 4 bases and J 9 bases; bases outside gene matches: 9. This CDR3 has 14 amino acids. Germline V gene sequence: CDR1 MNHEY, CDR2 SMNVEV (reference sequence).

This chain links TRBV7-2 with TRBJ2-3; no firm D call. CDR1 and CDR2 from the germline V gene are SGHTA and FQGNSA. V dropped 5 bases and J dropped 5 bases, with 17 bases sitting between them. This CDR3 comprises 15 residues. The CDR3 sequence: CASSRSMPLGDTQYF. The CDR3 DNA is TGTGCCAGCAGCCGTAGTATGCCTCTAGGAGATACGCAGTATTTT.

The V call is TRBV19, the J call TRBJ2-6, with 12 nucleotides matching TRBD1. The junction had 14 bases not matched to a gene; V was cut back by 8 bases and J by 3 bases. The CDR3 runs to 19 residues. Germline V gene sequence: CDR1 LNHDA, CDR2 SQIVND (reference sequence). The CDR3 protein is CASRPHFGTGGVGANVLTF. Written as DNA, the CDR3 is TGTGCCAGTCGCCCACACTTCGGGACAGGGGGCGTTGGGGCCAACGTCCTGACTTTC.

CDR3 nucleotide sequence: TGCGCCAGCAGCAAACAAACCGGGACTAGTTCAGATACGCAGTATTTT. Encoded protein: CASSKQTGTSSDTQYF. The chain employs TRBV5-1 and TRBJ2-3; 8 bases agree with TRBD2. The J segment lost 4 bases and the V segment lost 4 bases, leaving 11 bases of the junction unmatched. CDR3 length: 16 amino acids. The germline CDR1 and CDR2 sequences are SGHRS and YFSETQ.

This chain joins TRBV12-3 or TRBV12-4 and TRBJ1-2; D gene uncertain. With 5 bases removed from V and 6 bases from J, the gap between germline ends came to 10 bases. The CDR3 is made up of 12 amino acids. CDR3 amino acids: CASSGKVHGYTF. In nucleotides, the CDR3 is TGTGCCAGCAGTGGAAAGGTTCATGGCTACACCTTC.

The rearrangement joins TRBV27 to TRBJ1-4; D remains unclear. The CDR3 has 18 residues. Germline values: CDR1 MNHEY, CDR2 SMNVEV (reference sequence). Trimming left V 0 bases short and J 7 bases short, with 21 bases between. CDR3 bases: TGTGCCAGCAGTTTATCACGGGTCGGCGGATTTGTTGTTGAAAAACTGTTTTTT. Its protein is CASSLSRVGGFVVEKLFF.

The CDR3, as DNA: TGTGCCAGTCGACCGGGGACCGCGTACAATGAGCAGTTCTTC. Its translation is CASRPGTAYNEQFF. The chain employs TRBV19 and TRBJ2-1; D could derive from TRBD1 or TRBD2 (5 bases each). The V end lost 8 bases, the J end lost 4 bases, and 15 bases lay between the germline ends. The CDR3 totals 14 residues. CDR1 and CDR2 from the germline V gene are LNHDA and SQIVND (reference sequence).

The rearrangement links TRBV28 to TRBJ1-2, with no clear D. The CDR3 has 13 amino acids. With 6 bases removed from V and 1 base from J, the gap between germline ends came to 9 bases. Per germline, CDR1 MDHEN and CDR2 SYDVKM. The CDR3 nucleotides are TGTGCCAGCAGAGTGGAGGGTAACTATGGCTACACCTTC. It is translated as CASRVEGNYGYTF.

This clone was recorded a few times. The V call is TRBV19, the J call TRBJ2-7; TRBD1 agrees at 11 bases. V lost 6 bases to trimming and J lost 7 bases; unmatched junction nucleotides: 14. The CDR3 totals 16 residues. Germline assignment: CDR1 LNHDA and CDR2 SQIVND (reference sequence). The CDR3 loop is CASSTLQDRGPREQYV. CDR3 bases: TGTGCCAGTAGCACACTACAGGACAGGGGGCCTAGGGAGCAGTACGTC.

V and J are TRBV7-8 and TRBJ1-2; 7 bases agree with TRBD1. CDR3 length equals 15 residues. Looked up from germline, CDR1 is SGHVS and CDR2 is FQNEAQ. V was pared by 1 base and J by 4 bases, with 6 bases of the junction left unmatched. In DNA, the CDR3 is TGTGCCAGCAGCTTAGAGGGGGCGGGGGGCTATGGCTACACCTTC. It encodes CASSLEGAGGYGYTF. Filled out from reference TRBV7-8 and TRBJ1-2, the complete variable domain reads GAGVSQSPRYKVAKRGQDVALRCDPISGHVSLFWYQQALGQGPEFLTYFQNEAQLDKSGLPSDRFFAERPEGSVSTLKIQRTQQEDSAVYLCASSLEGAGGYGYTFGSGTRLTVV.

The gene calls are TRBV7-2 and TRBJ2-7; no firm D call. Germline V gives CDR1 SGHTA, CDR2 FQGNSA. Between the trimmed V and J ends, which lost 7 bases and 7 bases, there was a span of 17 bases. The CDR3 covers 13 residues. This CDR3 reads CASNRSSEGEQYV. DNA for the CDR3: TGTGCCAGCAACCGTTCTTCGGAAGGGGAGCAGTACGTC.

The chain joins TRBV6-5 to TRBJ1-2, with D unclear. The CDR3 extends over 14 amino acids. From germline, CDR1 is MNHEY and CDR2 SVGAGI. V dropped 0 bases and J dropped 2 bases, with 7 bases sitting between them. This chain's CDR3 is CASSYSGSNYGYTF. For the CDR3, the DNA is TGTGCCAGCAGTTACTCAGGGTCCAACTATGGCTACACCTTC.

The chain links TRBV9 to TRBJ1-6; D remains ambiguous. This CDR3 region has 16 residues. Trimming removed 1 base from V and 4 bases from J, with 12 bases in between. Germline loops: CDR1 SGDLS, CDR2 YYNGEE. The CDR3 bases are TGTGCCAGCAGCGTAAGGGAGACGGTTTATAATTCACCCCTCCACTTT. Its translation is CASSVRETVYNSPLHF.

The chain employs TRBV5-1 and TRBJ1-4; D is undetermined. The germline V gene encodes CDR1 SGHRS and CDR2 YFSETQ. Trimming left V 5 bases short and J 7 bases short, with 15 bases between. The CDR3 totals 14 residues. The DNA of the CDR3 is TGCGCCAGCAGTCCTGACGGACCCTCTGAAAAACTGTTTTTT. This codes for CASSPDGPSEKLFF.

In this sample, this clone turned up once. The chain has TRBV7-2 and TRBJ1-3; D gene ambiguous. The germline gives CDR1 SGHTA, CDR2 FQGNSA. The CDR3 is made up of 16 amino acids. Trimming removed 5 bases at V and 0 bases at J, with 14 bases between. The CDR3: CASSPGPGASGNTIYF. The CDR3 DNA follows: TGTGCCAGCAGCCCAGGACCGGGAGCCTCTGGAAACACCATATATTTT.

The chain has TRBV11-2 and TRBJ2-3; D remains unclear. Germline-derived CDR1 and CDR2 are SGHAT and FQNNGV. This CDR3 has 14 residues. V was trimmed by 3 bases and J by 1 base, leaving 8 bases between them. The CDR3 sequence: CASSFRTRTDTQYF. CDR3 DNA sequence: TGTGCCAGCAGCTTTCGGACCCGCACAGATACGCAGTATTTT.

The chain recombines TRBV7-8 with TRBJ2-5; TRBD2 matches 15 bases. J was trimmed by 3 bases and V by 5 bases; bases with no gene match: 7. Germline V gene data show CDR1 as SGHVS and CDR2 as FQNEAQ. CDR3 length: 17 amino acids. The CDR3 bases are TGTGCCAGCAGCCCCTGGACTAGCGGGGGGGCGGAAGAGACCCAGTACTTC. The encoded protein is CASSPWTSGGAEETQYF.